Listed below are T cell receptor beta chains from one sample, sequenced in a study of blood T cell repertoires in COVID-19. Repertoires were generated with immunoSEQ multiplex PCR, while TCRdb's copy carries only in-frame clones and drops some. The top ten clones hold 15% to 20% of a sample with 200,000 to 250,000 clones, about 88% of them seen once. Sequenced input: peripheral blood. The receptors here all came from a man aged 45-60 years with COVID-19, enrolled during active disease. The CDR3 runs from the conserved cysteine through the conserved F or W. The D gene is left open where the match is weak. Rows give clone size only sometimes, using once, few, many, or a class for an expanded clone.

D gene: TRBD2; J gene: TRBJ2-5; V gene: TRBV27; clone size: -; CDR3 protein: CASSPPRTSGSETQYF; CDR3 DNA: TGTGCCAGCAGTCCCCCCCGGACTAGCGGGAGTGAGACCCAGTACTTC
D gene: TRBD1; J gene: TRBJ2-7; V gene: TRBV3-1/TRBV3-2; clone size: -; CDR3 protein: CASSQETGGSYEQYF; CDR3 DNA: TGTGCCAGCAGCCAAGAGACAGGGGGCTCCTACGAGCAGTACTTC
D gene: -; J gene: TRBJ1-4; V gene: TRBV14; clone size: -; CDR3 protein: CASSQGGHLNEKLFF; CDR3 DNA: TGTGCCAGCAGCCAAGGGGGACATCTAAATGAAAAACTGTTTTTT
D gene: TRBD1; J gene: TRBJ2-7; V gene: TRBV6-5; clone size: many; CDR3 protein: CASRPGQGLNYEQYF; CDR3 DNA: TGTGCCAGCAGACCGGGACAGGGGTTAAACTACGAGCAGTACTTC
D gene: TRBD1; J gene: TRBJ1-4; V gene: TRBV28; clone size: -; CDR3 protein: CASSHRGSGEKLFF; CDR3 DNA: TGTGCCAGCAGTCACAGGGGGAGTGGCGAAAAACTGTTTTTT
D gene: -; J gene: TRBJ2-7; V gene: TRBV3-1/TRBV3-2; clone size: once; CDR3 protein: CASSQDLLTGASVEQYF; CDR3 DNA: TGTGCCAGCAGCCAAGATCTGCTAACGGGAGCTTCCGTCGAGCAGTACTTC
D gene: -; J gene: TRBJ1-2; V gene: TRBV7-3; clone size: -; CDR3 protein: CASSLGPGRDGYTF; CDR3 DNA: TGTGCCAGCAGCTTAGGTCCAGGGAGGGATGGCTACACCTTC
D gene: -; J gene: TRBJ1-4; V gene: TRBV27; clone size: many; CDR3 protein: CASSPNRDTANEKLFF; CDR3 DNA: TGTGCCAGCAGTCCGAACCGGGACACGGCTAATGAAAAACTGTTTTTT
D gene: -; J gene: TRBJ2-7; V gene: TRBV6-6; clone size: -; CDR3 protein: CASNSREAEQYF; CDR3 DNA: TGTGCCAGCAATAGCAGGGAGGCCGAGCAGTACTTC
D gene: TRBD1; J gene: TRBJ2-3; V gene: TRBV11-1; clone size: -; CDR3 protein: CASTPGGPTDTQYF; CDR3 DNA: TGTGCCAGCACCCCAGGGGGCCCTACAGATACGCAGTATTTT
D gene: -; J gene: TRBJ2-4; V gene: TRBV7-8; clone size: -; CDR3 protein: CASSLLGGGQDIQYF; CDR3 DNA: TGTGCCAGCAGCTTATTGGGGGGAGGTCAGGACATTCAGTACTTC
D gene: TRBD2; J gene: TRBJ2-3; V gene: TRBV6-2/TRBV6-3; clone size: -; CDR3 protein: CASSYTLAGADTQYF; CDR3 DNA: TGTGCCAGCAGTTACACCCTAGCGGGGGCAGATACGCAGTATTTT
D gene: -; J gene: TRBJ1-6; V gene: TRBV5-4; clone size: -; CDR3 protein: CASSLGASSPLHF; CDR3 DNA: TGTGCCAGCAGCTTGGGGGCCTCGTCACCCCTCCACTTT
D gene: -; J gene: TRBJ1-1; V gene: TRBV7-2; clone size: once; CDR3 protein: CASSLVGAANTEAFF; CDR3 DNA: TGTGCCAGCAGCTTAGTGGGGGCGGCGAACACTGAAGCTTTCTTT
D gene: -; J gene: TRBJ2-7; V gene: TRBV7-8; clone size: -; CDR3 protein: CASRLGGTLAYEQYF; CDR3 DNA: TGTGCCAGCAGACTCGGTGGGACATTAGCCTACGAGCAGTACTTC
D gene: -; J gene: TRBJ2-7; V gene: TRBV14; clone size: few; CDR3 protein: CASSQAFSYEQYF; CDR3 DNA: TGTGCCAGCAGCCAAGCGTTCTCCTACGAGCAGTACTTC
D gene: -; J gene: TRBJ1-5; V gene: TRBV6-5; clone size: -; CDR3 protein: CATYRAPGGSQPQHF; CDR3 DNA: TGTGCCACCTACAGGGCTCCGGGTGGGTCTCAGCCCCAGCATTTT
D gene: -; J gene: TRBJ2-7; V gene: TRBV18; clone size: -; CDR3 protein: CASSPNNYEQYF; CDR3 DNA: TGTGCCAGCTCACCAAACAACTACGAGCAGTACTTC
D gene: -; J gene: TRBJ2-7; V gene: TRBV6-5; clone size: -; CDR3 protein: CASRTRGGSYEQYF; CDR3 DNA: TGTGCCAGCAGGACGAGAGGGGGTTCCTACGAGCAGTACTTC
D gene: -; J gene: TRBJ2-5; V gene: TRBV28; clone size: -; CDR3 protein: CASSPLKKKQETQYF; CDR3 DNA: TGTGCCAGCAGTCCCCTAAAGAAGAAACAAGAGACCCAGTACTTC
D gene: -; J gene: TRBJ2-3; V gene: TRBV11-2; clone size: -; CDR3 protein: CASSNRDKSTDTQYF; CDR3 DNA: TGTGCCAGCAGCAACCGGGACAAAAGCACAGATACGCAGTATTTT
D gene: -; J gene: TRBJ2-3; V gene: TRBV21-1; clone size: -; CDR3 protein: CASSSSGGSSTDTQYF; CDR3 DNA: TGTGCCAGCAGCAGCAGCGGGGGTTCTAGCACAGATACGCAGTATTTT
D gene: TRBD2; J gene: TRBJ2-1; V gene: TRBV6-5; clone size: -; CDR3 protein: CASSSGLAGGNEQFF; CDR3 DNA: TGTGCCAGCTCCTCGGGCCTAGCGGGTGGAAATGAGCAGTTCTTC
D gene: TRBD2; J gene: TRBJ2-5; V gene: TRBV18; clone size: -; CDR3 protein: CASSRNREEGETQYF; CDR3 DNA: TGTGCCAGCTCACGCAATCGGGAGGAAGGAGAGACCCAGTACTTC
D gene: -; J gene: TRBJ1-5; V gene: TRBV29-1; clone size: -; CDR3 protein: CSVVWASSNQPQHF; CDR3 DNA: TGCAGCGTTGTGTGGGCTTCTAGCAATCAGCCCCAGCATTTT
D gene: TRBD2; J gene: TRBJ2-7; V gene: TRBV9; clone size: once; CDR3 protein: CASSVGSGRSYEQYF; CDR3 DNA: TGTGCCAGCAGCGTAGGGAGCGGGAGGTCTTACGAGCAGTACTTC
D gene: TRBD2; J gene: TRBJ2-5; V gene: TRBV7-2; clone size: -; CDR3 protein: CASSPFVGAGGETQYF; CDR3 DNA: TGTGCCAGCAGCCCTTTTGTGGGAGCGGGGGGTGAGACCCAGTACTTC
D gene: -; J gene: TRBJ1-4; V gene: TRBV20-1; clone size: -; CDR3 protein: CSASSGALNEKLFF; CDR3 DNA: TGCAGTGCTAGTTCAGGGGCGCTAAATGAAAAACTGTTTTTT
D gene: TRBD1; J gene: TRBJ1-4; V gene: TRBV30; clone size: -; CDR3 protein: CAGHRGVGEKLFF; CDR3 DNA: TGTGCCGGACACAGGGGGGTAGGGGAAAAACTGTTTTTT
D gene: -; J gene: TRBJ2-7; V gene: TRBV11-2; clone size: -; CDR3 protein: CASSRGGVEQYF; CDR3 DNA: TGTGCCAGCAGCAGAGGCGGGGTCGAGCAGTACTTC
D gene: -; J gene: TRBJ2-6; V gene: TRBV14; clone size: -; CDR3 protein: CASSYSSGANVLTF; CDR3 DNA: TGTGCCAGCAGCTACAGCTCTGGGGCCAACGTCCTGACTTTC
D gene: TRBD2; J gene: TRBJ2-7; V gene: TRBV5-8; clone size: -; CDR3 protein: CASSTGTSGSSYEQYF; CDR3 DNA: TGTGCCAGCAGCACAGGGACTAGCGGGAGCTCCTACGAGCAGTACTTC
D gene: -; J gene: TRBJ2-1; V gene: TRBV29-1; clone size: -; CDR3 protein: CSVGSLESYNEQFF; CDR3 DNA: TGCAGCGTTGGAAGCTTAGAATCCTACAATGAGCAGTTCTTC
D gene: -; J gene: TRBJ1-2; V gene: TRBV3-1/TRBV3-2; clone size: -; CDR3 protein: CASSQDGPGYTF; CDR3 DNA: TGTGCCAGCAGCCAAGATGGCCCAGGCTACACCTTC
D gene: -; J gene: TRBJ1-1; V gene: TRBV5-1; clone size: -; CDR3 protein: CASSPSGVTEAFF; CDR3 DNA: TGCGCCAGCAGCCCATCAGGGGTAACTGAAGCTTTCTTT
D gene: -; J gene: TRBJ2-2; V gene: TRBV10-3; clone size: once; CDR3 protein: CATRGPPGELFF; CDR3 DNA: TGTGCCACCCGAGGGCCCCCCGGGGAGCTGTTTTTT
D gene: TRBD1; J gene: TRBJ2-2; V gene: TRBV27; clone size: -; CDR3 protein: CASRGLWGKRGTGATGELFF; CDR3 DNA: TGTGCCAGCAGGGGACTTTGGGGAAAACGGGGGACAGGGGCCACCGGGGAGCTGTTTTTT
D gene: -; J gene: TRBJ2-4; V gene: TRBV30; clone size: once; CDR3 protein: CAWSEGKNIQYF; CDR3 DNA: TGTGCCTGGAGCGAGGGCAAAAACATTCAGTACTTC
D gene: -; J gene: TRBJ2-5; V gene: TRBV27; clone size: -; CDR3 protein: CASRPFGQETQYF; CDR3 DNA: TGTGCCAGCAGGCCCTTCGGCCAAGAGACCCAGTACTTC
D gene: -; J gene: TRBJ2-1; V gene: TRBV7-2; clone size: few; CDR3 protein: CASSEPGLRNNEQFF; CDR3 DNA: TGTGCCAGCAGCGAACCGGGACTCAGGAACAATGAGCAGTTCTTC
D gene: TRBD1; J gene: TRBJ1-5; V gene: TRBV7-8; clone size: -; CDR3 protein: CASSLFRGPQEPQHF; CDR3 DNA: TGTGCCAGCAGCTTATTCAGGGGGCCCCAGGAGCCCCAGCATTTT
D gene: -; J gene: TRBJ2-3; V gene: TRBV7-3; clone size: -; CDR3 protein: CASSPGLSQDTQYF; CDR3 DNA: TGTGCCAGCAGCCCGGGACTCAGCCAGGATACGCAGTATTTT
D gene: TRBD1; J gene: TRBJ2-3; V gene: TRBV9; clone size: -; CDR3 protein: CASSVRTGSTDTQYF; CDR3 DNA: TGTGCCAGCAGCGTGAGGACAGGGAGTACAGATACGCAGTATTTT
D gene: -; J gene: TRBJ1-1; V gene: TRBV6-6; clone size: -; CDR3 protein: CATGSLGLMNTEAFF; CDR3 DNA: TGTGCCACCGGATCTTTAGGACTCATGAACACTGAAGCTTTCTTT
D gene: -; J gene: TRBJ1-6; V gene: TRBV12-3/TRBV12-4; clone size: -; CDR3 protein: CASSFSADSPLHF; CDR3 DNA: TGTGCCAGCAGTTTTTCCGCGGATTCACCCCTCCACTTT
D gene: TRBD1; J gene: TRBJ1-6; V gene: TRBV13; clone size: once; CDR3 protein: CASSARTGGNSPLHF; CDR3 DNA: TGTGCCAGCAGCGCCCGGACAGGGGGAAATTCACCCCTCCACTTT
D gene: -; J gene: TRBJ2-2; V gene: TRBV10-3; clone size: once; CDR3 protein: CAISETGNTGELFF; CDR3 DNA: TGTGCCATCAGTGAGACGGGAAACACCGGGGAGCTGTTTTTT
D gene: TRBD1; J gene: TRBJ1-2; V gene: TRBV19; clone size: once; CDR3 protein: CASTGDRAYTF; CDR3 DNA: TGTGCCAGTACGGGCGACAGGGCCTACACCTTC
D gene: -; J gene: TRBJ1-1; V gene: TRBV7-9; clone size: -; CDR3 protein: CASSPRGGRLNTEAFF; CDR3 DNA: TGTGCCAGCAGCCCAAGGGGGGGACGCCTGAACACTGAAGCTTTCTTT
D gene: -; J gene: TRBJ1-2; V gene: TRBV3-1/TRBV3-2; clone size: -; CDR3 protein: CASSQSPGYADGYTF; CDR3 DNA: TGTGCCAGCAGCCAAAGCCCAGGGTACGCGGATGGCTACACCTTC
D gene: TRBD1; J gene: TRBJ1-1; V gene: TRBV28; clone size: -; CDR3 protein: CASSPSDREVTEAFF; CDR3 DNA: TGTGCCAGCAGTCCGTCAGACAGGGAGGTCACTGAAGCTTTCTTT
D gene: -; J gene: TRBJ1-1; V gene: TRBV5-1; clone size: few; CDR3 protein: CASSLLPGMNTEAFF; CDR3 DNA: TGCGCCAGCAGCTTGTTGCCAGGAATGAACACTGAAGCTTTCTTT
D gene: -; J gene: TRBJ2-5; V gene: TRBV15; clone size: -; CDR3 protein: CATSRDRAGHRETQYF; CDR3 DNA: TGTGCCACCAGCAGAGATAGGGCTGGCCACAGGGAGACCCAGTACTTC
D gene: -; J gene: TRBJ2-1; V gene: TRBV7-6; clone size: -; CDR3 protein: CASGGTRHEQFF; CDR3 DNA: TGTGCCAGTGGAGGGACTCGCCATGAGCAGTTCTTC
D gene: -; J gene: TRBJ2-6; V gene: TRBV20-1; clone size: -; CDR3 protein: CSASYGHRSYSGANVLTF; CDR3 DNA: TGCAGTGCTAGTTATGGCCACCGGAGTTACTCTGGGGCCAACGTCCTGACTTTC
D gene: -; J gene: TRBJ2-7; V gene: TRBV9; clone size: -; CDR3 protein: CASSVGGESSYEQYF; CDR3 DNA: TGTGCCAGCAGCGTAGGCGGGGAATCCTCCTACGAGCAGTACTTC
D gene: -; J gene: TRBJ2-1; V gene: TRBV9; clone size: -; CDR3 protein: CASSTSNEQFF; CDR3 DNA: TGTGCCAGCAGCACGAGTAATGAGCAGTTCTTC
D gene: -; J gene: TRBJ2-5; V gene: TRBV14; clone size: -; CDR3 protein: CASSQVLGRGQETQYF; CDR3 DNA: TGTGCCAGCAGCCAAGTCCTCGGGAGAGGTCAAGAGACCCAGTACTTC
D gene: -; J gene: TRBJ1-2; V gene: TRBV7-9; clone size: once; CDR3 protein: CASSLPGRDDGYTF; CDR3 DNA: TGTGCCAGCAGCTTACCGGGGAGGGACGATGGCTACACCTTC